The rows below give T cell receptor beta chains drawn from one sample of a study of blood T cells in healthy people across ages. One entry per CDR3 protein results from TCRdb running MiXCR on the 5' RACE reads. This table has 550,000 to 600,000 distinct CDR3 sequences, 27% appearing once. Specimen: blood. These receptors were obtained from a woman aged 70-85 years in good health. The CDR3 runs from the conserved cysteine through the conserved F or W. The order of the fields is J gene, clone size, D gene, CDR3 length, V gene, CDR3 DNA, CDR3 protein. D genes are given only for firm matches. Only part of the rows carry a size: once, few, many, or a class if the clone is expanded.

J: TRBJ1-1
size: .
D: .
length: 13
V: TRBV12-3/TRBV12-4
DNA: TGTGCCAGCAGTTTAAGGACAGACACTGAAGCTTTCTTT
CDR3: CASSLRTDTEAFF

J: TRBJ2-1
size: .
D: TRBD2
length: 19
V: TRBV7-2
DNA: TGTGCCAGCAGCTTAGAGTTTGGCTCCCGGCGGGGGGTCTTCAATGAGCAGTTCTTC
CDR3: CASSLEFGSRRGVFNEQFF

J: TRBJ2-4
size: few
D: .
length: 16
V: TRBV6-2/TRBV6-3
DNA: TGTGCCAGCAGTTACGGGGGGGCCGTAGCCAAAAACATTCAGTACTTC
CDR3: CASSYGGAVAKNIQYF

J: TRBJ2-1
size: many
D: .
length: 15
V: TRBV7-2
DNA: TGTGCCAGCAGACATAAATCAGTCCTTTACAATGAGCAGTTCTTC
CDR3: CASRHKSVLYNEQFF

J: TRBJ2-5
size: .
D: TRBD2
length: 18
V: TRBV7-3
DNA: TGTGCCAGCAGCTTAAAGAGTCTTCCTAGCGGGGGCAAAGAGACCCTGTACTTC
CDR3: CASSLKSLPSGGKETLYF

J: TRBJ2-1
size: .
D: TRBD1
length: 15
V: TRBV10-3
DNA: TGTGCCATCAACATACAGGGGGGTTCCTACAATGAGCAGTTCTTC
CDR3: CAINIQGGSYNEQFF

J: TRBJ2-3
size: .
D: .
length: 16
V: TRBV5-4
DNA: TGTGCCAGCAGCTTGGCGAAGGGAGCGGGCACAGATACGCAGTATTTT
CDR3: CASSLAKGAGTDTQYF

J: TRBJ2-7
size: .
D: .
length: 15
V: TRBV15
DNA: TGTGCCACCAGCCTGGGGACCCTAGGCCACAGGGAGCAGTACTTC
CDR3: CATSLGTLGHREQYF

J: TRBJ1-2
size: .
D: .
length: 16
V: TRBV7-9
DNA: TGTGCCAGCAGCTTAGGAGTCTCCGGGACTAACTATGGCTACACCTTC
CDR3: CASSLGVSGTNYGYTF

J: TRBJ1-4
size: .
D: .
length: 15
V: TRBV6-5
DNA: TGTGCCAGCAGTTACCGCACAGGCGTCAATGAAAAACTGTTTTTT
CDR3: CASSYRTGVNEKLFF

J: TRBJ1-4
size: .
D: .
length: 16
V: TRBV27
DNA: TGTGCCAGCGGGGTTTTCCCCCCTGTATCTAATGAAAAACTGTTTTTT
CDR3: CASGVFPPVSNEKLFF

J: TRBJ2-2
size: few
D: .
length: 15
V: TRBV7-9
DNA: TGTGCCAGCAGCCAGATAGGAACAAACACCGGGGAGCTGTTTTTT
CDR3: CASSQIGTNTGELFF

J: TRBJ1-1
size: .
D: TRBD1
length: 15
V: TRBV9
DNA: TGTGCCAGCAGCGTAGTAAGCCACAGGGGGACTGAAGCTTTCTTT
CDR3: CASSVVSHRGTEAFF

J: TRBJ2-5
size: .
D: .
length: 16
V: TRBV20-1
DNA: TGCAGTGCTAGAGACCCACTTTTGGGTGTGTTGGAGACCCAGTACTTC
CDR3: CSARDPLLGVLETQYF

J: TRBJ1-1
size: few
D: .
length: 16
V: TRBV18
DNA: TGTGCCAGCTCCCCCACGCCAGGGAGGATGAACACTGAAGCTTTCTTT
CDR3: CASSPTPGRMNTEAFF

J: TRBJ2-2
size: few
D: .
length: 14
V: TRBV2
DNA: TGTGCCAGCAGTGAAGGACAGTACACCGGGGAGCTGTTTTTT
CDR3: CASSEGQYTGELFF

J: TRBJ2-7
size: .
D: TRBD2
length: 14
V: TRBV7-2
DNA: TGTGCCAGCAGCCCGGACGCGGGGGTCTACGAGCAGTACTTC
CDR3: CASSPDAGVYEQYF

J: TRBJ2-7
size: .
D: TRBD1
length: 15
V: TRBV4-2
DNA: TGTGCCAGCAGCCAGCTCGGGACAGGGTACGGCGAGCAGTACTTC
CDR3: CASSQLGTGYGEQYF

J: TRBJ2-3
size: .
D: TRBD1
length: 15
V: TRBV9
DNA: TGTGCCAGCAGCCACAGACAGGGTAGCGCAGATACGCAGTATTTT
CDR3: CASSHRQGSADTQYF

J: TRBJ2-1
size: .
D: TRBD2
length: 15
V: TRBV19
DNA: TGTGCCAGTAGTTCTGCAAGCGGGGGTTCATGGAGGCAGTTCTTC
CDR3: CASSSASGGSWRQFF

J: TRBJ2-3
size: few
D: TRBD2
length: 20
V: TRBV6-5
DNA: TGTGCCAGCAGTTACTCCCGGACTAGCGGGAAGGTCTCTAGCACAGATACGCAGTATTTT
CDR3: CASSYSRTSGKVSSTDTQYF

J: TRBJ2-3
size: .
D: .
length: 14
V: TRBV29-1
DNA: TGCAGCGTTGAGCAGGGCTCTAGCGCAGATACGCAGTATTTT
CDR3: CSVEQGSSADTQYF

J: TRBJ1-5
size: .
D: .
length: 13
V: TRBV29-1
DNA: TGCAGCGTTGAAGCAGGGTTGGGGCAGCCCCAGCATTTT
CDR3: CSVEAGLGQPQHF

J: TRBJ2-5
size: .
D: .
length: 15
V: TRBV18
DNA: TGTGCCAGCTCACCACCGGGCACGTACCAAGAGACCCAGTACTTC
CDR3: CASSPPGTYQETQYF

J: TRBJ1-1
size: few
D: .
length: 10
V: TRBV11-2
DNA: TGTGCCAGCAGCGGACTCCGAGCTTTCTTT
CDR3: CASSGLRAFF

J: TRBJ2-3
size: .
D: .
length: 13
V: TRBV15
DNA: TGTGCCACCAGCAGTCTGATTAGTGCTACGCAGTATTTT
CDR3: CATSSLISATQYF